This TCR beta chain was documented in a study of cytomegalovirus exposure and HLA in healthy donors. J lost 4 bases, V lost 7 bases, and 7 bases had no gene match. Germline CDR1 reads MNHNY; CDR2 reads SVGAGI (reference sequence). The CDR3 is 14 amino acids. The primer mix had 60 Vbeta and 13 Jbeta primers. Only in-frame clones appear in the TCRdb table, and some are missing; sequencing was by immunoSEQ multiplex PCR. The table shows 100,000 or so clones, with approximately 73% occurring only once. The rearrangement joins TRBV6-6 to TRBJ1-2, with 9 bases lining up with TRBD1. The receptor was derived from a woman in her fifties or sixties in good health and CMV-seropositive. Sequencing was done on a sample of PBMCs. This CDR3 reads CASTSRTGAYGYTF. Here the CDR3 DNA reads TGTGCCAGCACCTCAAGGACAGGGGCCTATGGCTACACCTTC.